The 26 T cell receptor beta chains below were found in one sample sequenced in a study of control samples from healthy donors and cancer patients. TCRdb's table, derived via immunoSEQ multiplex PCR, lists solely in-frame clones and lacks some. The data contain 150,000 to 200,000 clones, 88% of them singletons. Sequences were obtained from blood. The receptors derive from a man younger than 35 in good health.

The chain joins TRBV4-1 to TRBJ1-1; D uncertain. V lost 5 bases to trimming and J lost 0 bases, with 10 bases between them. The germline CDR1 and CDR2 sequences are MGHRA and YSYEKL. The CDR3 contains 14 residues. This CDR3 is CASSGPTVNTEAFF. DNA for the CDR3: TGCGCCAGCAGCGGTCCGACGGTGAACACTGAAGCTTTCTTT.

CDR3 bases: TGTGCCAGCAGCCAAGATAAGGGGACGACAGCTTTCTTT. It encodes CASSQDKGTTAFF. This rearrangement joins TRBV4-2 to TRBJ1-1, with D possibly matching TRBD1 (5 bases). CDR1 is LGHNA, CDR2 YNFKEQ, per germline. The CDR3 runs to 13 residues. The ends were cut back, 0 bases at V and 10 bases at J, with 12 bases in the middle.

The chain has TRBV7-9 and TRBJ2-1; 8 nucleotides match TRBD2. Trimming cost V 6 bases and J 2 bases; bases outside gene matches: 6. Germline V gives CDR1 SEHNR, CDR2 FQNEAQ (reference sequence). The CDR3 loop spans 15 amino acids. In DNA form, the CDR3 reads TGTGCCAGCAGTCCTCGGGGGGGCGCCTACAATGAGCAGTTCTTC. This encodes CASSPRGGAYNEQFF.

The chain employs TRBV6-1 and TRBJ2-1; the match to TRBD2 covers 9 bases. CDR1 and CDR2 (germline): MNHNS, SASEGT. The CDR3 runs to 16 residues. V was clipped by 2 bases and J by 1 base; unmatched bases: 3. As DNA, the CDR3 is TGTGCCAGCAGTGAAATGAGCGGGGGGTCCTACAATGAGCAGTTCTTC. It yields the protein CASSEMSGGSYNEQFF.

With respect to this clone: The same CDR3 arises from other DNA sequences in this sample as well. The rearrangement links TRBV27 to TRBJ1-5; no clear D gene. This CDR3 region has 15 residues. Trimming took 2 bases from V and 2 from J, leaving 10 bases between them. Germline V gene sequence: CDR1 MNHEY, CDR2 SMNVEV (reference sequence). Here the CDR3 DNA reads TGTGCCAGCAGTTTAGTGGGGTCTGGCAATCAGCCCCAGCATTTT. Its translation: CASSLVGSGNQPQHF.

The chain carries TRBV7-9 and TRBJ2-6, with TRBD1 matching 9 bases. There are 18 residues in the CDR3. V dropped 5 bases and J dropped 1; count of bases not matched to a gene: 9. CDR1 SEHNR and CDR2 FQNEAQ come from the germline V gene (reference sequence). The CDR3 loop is CASSKPGTGSSGANVLTF. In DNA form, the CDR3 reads TGTGCCAGCAGCAAACCCGGGACAGGGTCATCTGGGGCCAACGTCCTGACTTTC.

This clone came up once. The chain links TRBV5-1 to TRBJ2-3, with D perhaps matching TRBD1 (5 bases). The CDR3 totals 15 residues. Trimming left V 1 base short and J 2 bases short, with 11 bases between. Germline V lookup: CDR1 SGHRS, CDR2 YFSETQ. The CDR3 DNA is TGCGCCAGCAGCTTGAGCAGGGAACCCACAGATACGCAGTATTTT. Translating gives CASSLSREPTDTQYF.

CDR3 in amino acids: CASSQEGLGASFDQPQHF. CDR3 bases: TGCGCCAGCAGCCAAGAGGGCTTGGGGGCGTCGTTCGATCAGCCCCAGCATTTT. The rearrangement joins TRBV4-1 to TRBJ1-5; D may be TRBD1 (6 bases). V was shortened by 0 bases and J by 5 bases, with 20 bases between the two germline ends. This CDR3 has 18 residues. Germline V lookup: CDR1 MGHRA, CDR2 YSYEKL.

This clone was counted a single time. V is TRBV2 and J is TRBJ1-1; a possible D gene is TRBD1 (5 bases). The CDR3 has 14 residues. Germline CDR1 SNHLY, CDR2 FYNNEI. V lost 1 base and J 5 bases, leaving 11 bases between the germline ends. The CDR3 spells CASSEGLRGTEAFF. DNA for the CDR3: TGTGCCAGCAGTGAAGGCCTTAGGGGAACTGAAGCTTTCTTT.

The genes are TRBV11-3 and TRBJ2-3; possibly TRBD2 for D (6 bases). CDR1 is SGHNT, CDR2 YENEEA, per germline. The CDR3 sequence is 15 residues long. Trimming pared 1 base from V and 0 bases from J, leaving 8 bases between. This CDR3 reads CASSLAGLSTDTQYF. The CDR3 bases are TGTGCCAGCAGCTTAGCGGGACTTAGCACAGATACGCAGTATTTT.

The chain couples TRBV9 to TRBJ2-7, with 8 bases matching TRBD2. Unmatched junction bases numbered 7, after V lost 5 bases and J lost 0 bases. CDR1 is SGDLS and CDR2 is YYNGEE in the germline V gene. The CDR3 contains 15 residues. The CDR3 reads CASSRSGGTSYEQYF. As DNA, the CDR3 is TGTGCCAGCAGTCGAAGCGGGGGTACCTCCTACGAGCAGTACTTC.

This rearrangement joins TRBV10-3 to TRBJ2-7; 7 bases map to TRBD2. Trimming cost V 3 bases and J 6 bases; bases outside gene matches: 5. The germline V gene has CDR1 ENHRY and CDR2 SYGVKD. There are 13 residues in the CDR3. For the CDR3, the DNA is TGTGCCATCAGTGAAAGGGAGGGTTTCGAGCAGTACTTC. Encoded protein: CAISEREGFEQYF.

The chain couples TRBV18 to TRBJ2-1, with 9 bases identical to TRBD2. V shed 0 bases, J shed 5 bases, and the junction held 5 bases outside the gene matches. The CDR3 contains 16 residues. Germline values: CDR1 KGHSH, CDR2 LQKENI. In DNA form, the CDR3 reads TGTGCCAGCTCACCACCGGGTCTAGCGGGGAACAATGAGCAGTTCTTC. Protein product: CASSPPGLAGNNEQFF.

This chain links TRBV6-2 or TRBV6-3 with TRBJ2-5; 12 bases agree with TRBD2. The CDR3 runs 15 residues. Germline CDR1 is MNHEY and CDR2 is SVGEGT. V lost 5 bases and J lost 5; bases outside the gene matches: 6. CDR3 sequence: CASSASSGGGETQYF. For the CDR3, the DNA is TGTGCCAGCAGTGCCTCTAGCGGGGGGGGCGAGACCCAGTACTTC.

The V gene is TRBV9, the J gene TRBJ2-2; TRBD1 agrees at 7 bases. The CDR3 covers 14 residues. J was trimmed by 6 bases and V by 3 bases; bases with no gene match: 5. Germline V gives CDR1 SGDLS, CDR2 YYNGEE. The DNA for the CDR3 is TGTGCCAGCAGCGAGAGACAGGGCGCCGGGGAGCTGTTTTTT. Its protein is CASSERQGAGELFF.

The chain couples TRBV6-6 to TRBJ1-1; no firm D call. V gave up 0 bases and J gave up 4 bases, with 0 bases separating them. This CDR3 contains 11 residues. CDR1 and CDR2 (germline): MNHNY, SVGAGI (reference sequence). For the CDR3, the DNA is TGTGCCAGCAGTTACTCCACTGAAGCTTTCTTT. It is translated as CASSYSTEAFF.

Here the CDR3 DNA reads TGTGCCAGCAGTCTCACCGGGAGGGGATGGGATATAAGTGGCTACACCTTC. Its translation is CASSLTGRGWDISGYTF. This sequence joins TRBV27 and TRBJ1-2, with a tentative D call TRBD1 (5 bases). The CDR3 sequence is 17 residues long. Germline lookup yields CDR1 MNHEY and CDR2 SMNVEV (reference sequence). V lost 5 bases to trimming and J lost 7 bases, with 26 bases between them.

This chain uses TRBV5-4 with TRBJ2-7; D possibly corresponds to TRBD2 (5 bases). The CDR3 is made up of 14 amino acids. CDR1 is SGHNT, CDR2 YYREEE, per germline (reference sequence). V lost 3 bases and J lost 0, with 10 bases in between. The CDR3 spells CASSSPRGSYEQYF. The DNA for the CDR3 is TGTGCCAGCAGCTCCCCTCGGGGCTCCTACGAGCAGTACTTC.

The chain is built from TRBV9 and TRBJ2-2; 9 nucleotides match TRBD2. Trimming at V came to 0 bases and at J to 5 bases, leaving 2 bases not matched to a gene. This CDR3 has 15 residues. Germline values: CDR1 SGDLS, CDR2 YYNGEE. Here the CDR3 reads CASSVATSGTGELFF. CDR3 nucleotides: TGTGCCAGCAGCGTAGCTACTAGCGGGACCGGGGAGCTGTTTTTT.

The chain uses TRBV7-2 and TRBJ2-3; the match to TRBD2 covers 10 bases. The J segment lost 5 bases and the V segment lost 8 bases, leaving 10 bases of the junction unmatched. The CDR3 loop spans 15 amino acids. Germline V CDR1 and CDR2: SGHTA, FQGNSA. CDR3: CASVHSGGRRDTQYF. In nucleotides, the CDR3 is TGTGCCAGCGTTCATAGCGGGGGGCGGAGAGATACGCAGTATTTT.

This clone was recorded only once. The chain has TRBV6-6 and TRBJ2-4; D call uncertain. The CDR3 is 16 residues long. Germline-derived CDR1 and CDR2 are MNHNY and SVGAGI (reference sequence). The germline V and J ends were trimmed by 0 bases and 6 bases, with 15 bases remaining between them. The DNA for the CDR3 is TGTGCCAGCAGTTACTCGCTGGGTCGTAAGGGAAACATTCAGTACTTC. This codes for CASSYSLGRKGNIQYF.

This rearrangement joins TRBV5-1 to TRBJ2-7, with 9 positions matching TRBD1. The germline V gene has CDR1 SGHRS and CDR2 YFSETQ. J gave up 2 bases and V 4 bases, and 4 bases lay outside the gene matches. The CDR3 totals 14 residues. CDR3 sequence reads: CASSTRTGAYEQYF. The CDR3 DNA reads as TGCGCCAGCAGCACCCGGACAGGGGCCTACGAGCAGTACTTC. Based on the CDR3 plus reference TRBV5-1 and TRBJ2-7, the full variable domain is KAGVTQTPRYLIKTRGQQVTLSCSPISGHRSVSWYQQTPGQGLQFLFEYFSETQRNKGNFPGRFSGRQFSNSRSEMNVSTLELGDSALYLCASSTRTGAYEQYFGPGTRLTVT.

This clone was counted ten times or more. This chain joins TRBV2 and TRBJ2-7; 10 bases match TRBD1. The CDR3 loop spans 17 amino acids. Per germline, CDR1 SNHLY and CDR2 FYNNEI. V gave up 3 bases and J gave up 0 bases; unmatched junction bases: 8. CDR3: CASSDPGTGDPSYEQYF. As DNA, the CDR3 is TGTGCCAGCAGTGACCCTGGGACAGGGGACCCCTCCTACGAGCAGTACTTC.

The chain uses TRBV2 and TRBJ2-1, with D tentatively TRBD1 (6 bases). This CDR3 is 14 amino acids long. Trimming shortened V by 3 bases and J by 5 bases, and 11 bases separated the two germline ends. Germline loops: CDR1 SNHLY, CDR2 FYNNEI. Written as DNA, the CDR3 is TGTGCCAGCAGTGATGGCAGGGACAACAATGAGCAGTTCTTC. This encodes CASSDGRDNNEQFF.

The CDR3 coding sequence is TGCGCCAGCAGCCAAGTAGGGGGAATCTATGGCTACACCTTC. Translating gives CASSQVGGIYGYTF. The V and J genes are TRBV4-3 and TRBJ1-2; perhaps TRBD1 as D (6 bases). The CDR3 loop spans 14 amino acids. Trimming stripped 1 base from V and 4 bases from J, with 10 bases between. Per the germline V gene, CDR1 is LGHNA and CDR2 is YSLEER.

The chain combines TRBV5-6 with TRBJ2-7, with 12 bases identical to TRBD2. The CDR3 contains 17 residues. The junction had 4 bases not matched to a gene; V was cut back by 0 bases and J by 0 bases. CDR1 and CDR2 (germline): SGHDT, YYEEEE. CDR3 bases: TGTGCCAGCAGCTTGGGGACTAGCGGGGTCAGCTCCTACGAGCAGTACTTC. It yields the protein CASSLGTSGVSSYEQYF.